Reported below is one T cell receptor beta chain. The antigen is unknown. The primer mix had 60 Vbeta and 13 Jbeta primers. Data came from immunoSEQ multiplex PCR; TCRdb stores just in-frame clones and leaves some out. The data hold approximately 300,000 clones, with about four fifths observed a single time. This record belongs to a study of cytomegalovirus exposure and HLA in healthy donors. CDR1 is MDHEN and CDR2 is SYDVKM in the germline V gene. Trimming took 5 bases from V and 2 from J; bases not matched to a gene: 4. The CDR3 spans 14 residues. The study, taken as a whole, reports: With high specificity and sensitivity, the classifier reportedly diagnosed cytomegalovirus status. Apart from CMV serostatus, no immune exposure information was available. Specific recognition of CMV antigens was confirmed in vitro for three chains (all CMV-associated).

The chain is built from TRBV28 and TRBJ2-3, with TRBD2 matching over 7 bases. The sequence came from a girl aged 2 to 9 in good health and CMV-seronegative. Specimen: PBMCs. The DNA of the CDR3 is TGTGCCAGCAGTCACCAGCGGGACACAGATACGCAGTATTTT. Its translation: CASSHQRDTDTQYF.